This TCR beta chain was recorded in a study of T cells after yellow fever vaccination. Overall study context: Preparing low-cell-number fractions relied on SMART-Seq v4 Ultra Low Input. Study-level results: In post-booster samples, most primary-vaccination clones reappeared (about 96% CD4, nearly 90% CD8). There was a small share of clonotypes that showed up in both the CD4 and CD8 compartments. Peaking faster, on day 5 versus 15, the secondary response was nonetheless weaker.

TCRdb re-analysed the 5' RACE reads in MiXCR, keeping a single row per CDR3 protein. The sample records under 600,000 distinct CDR3 sequences, around an eighth being singletons. The CDR3 consists of 14 residues. The V gene lost 7 bases and the J gene lost 4 bases, with 14 bases spanning the gap. The sample holds a few counts of this clonotype. The target antigen is unknown. This specimen was PBMCs, taken on the day of the yellow fever booster vaccination. This rearrangement joins TRBV12-3 or TRBV12-4 to TRBJ2-1; D is ambiguous. The receptor comes from a man aged 30-40 years who received the YFV17D yellow fever vaccine. The CDR3 reads CASTLDGKYNEQFF. CDR3 nucleotides: TGTGCCAGCACCCTGGACGGAAAGTACAATGAGCAGTTCTTC.